The text below deals with one TCR beta chain. Its antigen is not identified. The CDR3 is made up of 13 amino acids. V lost 7 bases and J lost 4, with 14 bases in between. Germline V gene sequence: CDR1 LNHDA, CDR2 SQIVND (reference sequence). The data were taken from a study of T-cell memory formation after mild COVID-19. Study details: The two donors had largely donor-specific TCR clusters. The study's findings and limits: CD4/CD8 balance characterized clones contracting day 15 to 85, and CD4+ skew characterized later expanders.

5'RACE primed from the constant segment yielded TCR alpha and TCR beta cDNA libraries bearing sample barcodes and UMIs. TCRdb reprocessed the 5' RACE reads with MiXCR, giving one entry per CDR3 protein. The sample shows 470,000 or so distinct CDR3 sequences, around 25% of them seen only once. The genes are TRBV19 and TRBJ2-7; D is possibly TRBD2 (5 bases). Sequencing was done on a sample of PBMCs or a T cell subset sorted from them (not recorded which). The sequence was obtained from an adult woman who had mild COVID-19 (a few samples of this study predate the infection). Cell type and time point are not known. This CDR3 is CASNPGLGYEQYF. The CDR3 DNA sequence: TGTGCCAGTAACCCGGGGTTGGGTTACGAGCAGTACTTC.